This T cell receptor beta chain was retrieved from a study of cytomegalovirus exposure and HLA in healthy donors. With 60 Vbeta and 13 Jbeta primers, the PCR was carried out. The repertoire was sequenced with immunoSEQ multiplex PCR; TCRdb's copy has only in-frame clones and lacks some. The profile shows about 130,000 clones, more than 8% of them singletons. In the case of this clone: What it binds is not known.

The donors, nominally healthy at sampling, likely had unrecorded immune exposures. Study-level points and caveats: In a later analysis, HLA-C alleles had the fewest associated TCRs, DRB1 alleles the most.

V was trimmed by 1 base and J by 8 bases, leaving 20 bases between them. The CDR3 is made up of 16 amino acids. Germline V gene lookup returns CDR1 MGHRA and CDR2 YSYEKL. This receptor was obtained from a man between 40 and 49 years old in good health and CMV-seronegative. Material: PBMCs. The rearrangement links TRBV4-1 to TRBJ1-2; a possible D gene is TRBD1 (5 bases). The CDR3 nucleotides are TGCGCCAGCAGCCAAGTGTACCCAGGGTTTCCCGGCGGCTACACCTTC. Protein: CASSQVYPGFPGGYTF.